This T cell receptor (beta chain) was recovered during a study of beta chain features in type 1 diabetes. Turning to the study itself: The number of sorted cells examined across all samples was approximately 110,000,000. Study outcomes and limitations: PCR may have favored shorter templates equally in patients and controls. Type 1 diabetes patients showed a moderate but significant shortening of TCRB CDR3s in all four CD4+ subsets. The similarity of naive, central memory and Treg TCRB repertoires appeared greater among patients than among healthy donors.

Concerning this clone itself: The antigen is not known.

Germline CDR1 KGHSH, CDR2 LQKENI. The CDR3 has 15 residues. V gave up 4 bases and J gave up 0 bases; unmatched junction bases: 2. Since all of the isolated RNA was reverse transcribed, expressed TCRB transcripts were what got sequenced. Repertoires were generated with immunoSEQ multiplex PCR, while TCRdb's copy carries only in-frame clones and drops some. The data hold about 740,000 clones, with around 15% observed a single time. Averaging roughly 120 mL, one heparinised blood draw came from each individual donor. The chain recombines TRBV18 with TRBJ1-1, with TRBD1 matching over 10 bases. The specimen sequenced was naive CD4+ T cells from blood. The receptor's source is a man aged 18 to 35 with type 1 diabetes. The CDR3 region is CASSQGQGMNTEAFF. The CDR3 region has the DNA TGTGCCAGCTCACAGGGACAGGGGATGAACACTGAAGCTTTCTTT.